This entry features one T cell receptor beta chain sequence. Its antigen is currently unknown. This record comes from a study of T cell responses to AZD1222 COVID-19 vaccine. Profiled with immunoSEQ multiplex PCR; TCRdb holds only in-frame clones, not every one. The repertoire holds more than 150,000 clones, 90% to 95% seen once, with 1.5% to 2% in the top ten. General study results and limits: Regions 160-218 and 743-854 held dominance among vaccine-associated CD4 TCRs, which spanned spike. Clonal diversity may have been underestimated, and the donors were mostly white British, with more females than males. Following two doses of AZD1222, Spike-specific TCR breadth and depth rose.

V shed 2 bases and J shed 4 bases, with 16 bases lying between them. CDR3 size: 16 residues. Germline values: CDR1 MNHEY, CDR2 SMNVEV (reference sequence). The TCR was taken from an adult who received the AZD1222 COVID-19 vaccine. The chain couples TRBV27 to TRBJ2-3, with D perhaps matching TRBD2 (5 bases). The material was peripheral blood, obtained 28 days after the second AZD1222 dose. CDR3 loop: CASSLHKLLASDTQYF. CDR3 nucleotides: TGTGCCAGCAGTTTACATAAACTCCTAGCATCAGATACGCAGTATTTT.